This TCR beta chain appears in the sequencing data of a study of blood T cell repertoires in COVID-19. CDR1 and CDR2 from the germline V gene are LGHDT and YNNKEL (reference sequence). The CDR3 is 19 residues long. V trimming: 3 bases; J trimming: 3 bases; junction bases outside the gene matches: 12. Original handling: How many nucleated cells were present was estimated from reference gene primer amplification. TCRdb's copy holds only in-frame clones and misses some; the assay was immunoSEQ multiplex PCR. V and J calls and clone size are those listed in that table; D and trimming were worked out from the DNA. The top ten hold around 4% of the sample, which has under 350,000 clones, 70% to 90% seen once.

What was sequenced was PBMCs or T cells enriched from blood (not recorded which). The chain links TRBV3-1 (or the pseudogene TRBV3-2) to TRBJ2-3; 13 bases line up with TRBD2. The receptor's source is a woman aged 40-49 years with acute COVID-19. DNA of the CDR3: TGTGCCAGCAGCCAGTCACTAGCGGGAGGGCCGATCGGAACAGATACGCAGTATTTT. It is translated as CASSQSLAGGPIGTDTQYF.